This TCR beta chain comes out of a study of T cell changes during pregnancy in multiple sclerosis. Assay used: immunoSEQ multiplex PCR; TCRdb lists only in-frame clones, some missing. The table includes about 72,000 clones, about 90% detected once. The CDR3 is made up of 17 amino acids. The specimen was peripheral blood, collected in the second trimester of pregnancy. The chain uses TRBV21-1 and TRBJ1-2; the D call TRBD1 from the table was never checked on the DNA. TRBV21-1 counts as a pseudogene. The sequence was collected from a female donor with multiple sclerosis, enrolled in a pregnancy study. In DNA, the CDR3 is TGTGCCAGCAGCAAAGGAACAGGGAGCATAGCTAACTATGGCTACACCTTC. Its protein is CASSKGTGSIANYGYTF.